One and the same sample provided the 5 T cell receptor beta chains below, sequenced in a study of blood T cell repertoires in COVID-19. Method: immunoSEQ multiplex PCR; TCRdb's copy keeps in-frame clones and lacks some. This sample has around 260,000 clones, with under 90% found just once. The sequenced sample consisted of PBMCs or T cells enriched from blood (not recorded which). The receptors derive from a man aged 25-45 years with acute COVID-19.

This clone was detected once. The chain carries TRBV2 and TRBJ2-7; tentatively, D is TRBD1 (6 bases). Germline CDR1 SNHLY, CDR2 FYNNEI. Trimming left V 7 bases short and J 1 base short, with 17 bases between. This CDR3 comprises 15 residues. The CDR3 region has the DNA TGTGCCAGCAAGCATTCCAATAGGGGGTCCTACGAGCAGTACGTC. Its protein is CASKHSNRGSYEQYV.

The chain has TRBV9 and TRBJ2-2, with 13 bases lining up with TRBD2. Trimming took 3 bases from V and 8 from J; bases not matched to a gene: 4. The length of the CDR3 is 15 residues. From germline, CDR1 is SGDLS and CDR2 YYNGEE. CDR3: CASSAGLAGIGELFF. Here the CDR3 DNA reads TGTGCCAGCAGCGCGGGACTAGCGGGGATTGGGGAGCTGTTTTTT.

This chain joins TRBV11-2 and TRBJ2-7; D perhaps matches TRBD1 (6 bases). This CDR3 has 15 residues. Germline assignment: CDR1 SGHAT and CDR2 FQNNGV. V lost 1 base to trimming and J lost 3 bases, with 13 bases between them. The chain's CDR3 is CASSLGGAGDYEQYV. Here the CDR3 DNA reads TGTGCCAGCAGCTTAGGAGGGGCAGGGGACTACGAGCAGTACGTC.

V usage is TRBV6-5 and J usage is TRBJ1-5, with TRBD1 as a possible D gene (6 bases). This CDR3 comprises 14 residues. Germline V CDR1 and CDR2: MNHEY, SVGAGI. Trimming removed 5 bases at V and 2 bases at J, with 10 bases between. CDR3 protein: CASSTNRGNQPQHF. The CDR3 DNA follows: TGTGCCAGCAGTACGAACAGGGGCAATCAGCCCCAGCATTTT.

V is TRBV7-2 and J is TRBJ1-1; tentatively, D is TRBD1 (6 bases). CDR1 and CDR2 from the germline V gene are SGHTA and FQGNSA. The CDR3 totals 15 residues. V shed 6 bases and J shed 1 base, with 15 bases lying between them. DNA of the CDR3: TGTGCCAGCAGGGGATACAGGGATAGGAACACTGAAGCTTTCTTT. This translates into CASRGYRDRNTEAFF.